The 11 T cell receptor beta chains below were found in one sample sequenced in a study of cytomegalovirus exposure and HLA in healthy donors. Vbeta (60) and Jbeta (13) primers were used in the PCR. Profiling relied on immunoSEQ multiplex PCR, and the TCRdb table lists in-frame clones only, not all of them. Counted here are around 40,000 clones, approximately 80% occurring once; the ten biggest clones make up more than 1.3%. Input material: PBMCs. The receptors come from a man younger than 40 in good health and CMV-seronegative.

This clone was seen only a few times. The genes are TRBV6-1 and TRBJ2-5; 8 bases are a match to TRBD1. Gene TRBJ2-7 matches the end of the DNA better, so the J call may be wrong. The length of the CDR3 is 17 residues. Germline values: CDR1 MNHNS, CDR2 SASEGT. The CDR3 reads CASSELRIQGVPYEQYF. DNA of the CDR3: TGTGCCAGCAGTGAATTACGGATACAGGGGGTACCCTACGAGCAGTACTTC.

The J gene is TRBJ2-3, the V gene TRBV30, with TRBD1 as a possible D gene (6 bases). With 0 bases removed from V and 4 bases from J, the gap between germline ends came to 8 bases. This CDR3 region has 13 residues. The germline gives CDR1 GTSNPN, CDR2 SVGIG (reference sequence). This CDR3 reads CAWSVRQADTQYF. The CDR3 nucleotides read TGTGCCTGGAGTGTTCGACAGGCAGATACGCAGTATTTT.

This rearrangement joins TRBV19 to TRBJ2-5; unclear D gene. V was cut by 3 bases and J by 0 bases, with 14 bases left in between. Germline CDR1 LNHDA, CDR2 SQIVND (reference sequence). This CDR3 contains 16 residues. The CDR3 coding sequence is TGTGCCAGTAGTATCGGTCAGACTCAGTACCAAGAGACCCAGTACTTC. It yields the protein CASSIGQTQYQETQYF. The full variable domain, its missing parts supplied by reference TRBV19 and TRBJ2-5, is DGGITQSPKYLFRKEGQNVTLSCEQNLNHDAMYWYRQDPGQGLRLIYYSQIVNDFQKGDIAEGYSVSREKKESFPLTVTSAQKNPTAFYLCASSIGQTQYQETQYFGPGTRLLVL.

The J gene is TRBJ2-1, the V gene TRBV2; D is perhaps TRBD2 (6 bases). The CDR3 spans 14 residues. Germline V gene sequence: CDR1 SNHLY, CDR2 FYNNEI. Between the trimmed V and J ends, which lost 6 bases and 10 bases, there was a span of 19 bases. DNA for the CDR3: TGTGCCAGCAGGGAGGGACCAAGTACACGCGAGCAGTTCTTC. It translates to CASREGPSTREQFF. The whole variable domain, remainder taken from reference TRBV2 and TRBJ2-1, is EPEVTQTPSHQVTQMGQEVILRCVPISNHLYFYWYRQILGQKVEFLVSFYNNEISEKSEIFDDQFSVERPDGSNFTLKIRSTKLEDSAMYFCASREGPSTREQFFGPGTRLTVL.

This sequence joins TRBV2 and TRBJ2-5; 8 bases are shared with TRBD1. The CDR3 consists of 14 residues. The V segment lost 6 bases and the J segment 3 bases; nucleotides outside the gene matches: 6. Looked up from germline, CDR1 is SNHLY and CDR2 is FYNNEI. The CDR3 DNA reads as TGTGCCAGCAGCCGAATGACAGGGGAAGAGACCCAGTACTTC. Translation: CASSRMTGEETQYF.

This chain links TRBV7-2 with TRBJ1-2; 10 nucleotides align to TRBD1. Trimming cost V 2 bases and J 2 bases; bases outside gene matches: 5. The CDR3 is 16 amino acids. CDR1 and CDR2 from the germline V gene are SGHTA and FQGNSA. The CDR3: CASSLFGDRGNYGYTF. In DNA, the CDR3 is TGTGCCAGCAGCTTATTCGGGGACAGGGGAAACTATGGCTACACCTTC. Supplemented by reference TRBV7-2 and TRBJ1-2, the full variable domain reads GAGVSQSPSNKVTEKGKDVELRCDPISGHTALYWYRQSLGQGLEFLIYFQGNSAPDKSGLPSDRFSAERTGGSVSTLTIQRTQQEDSAVYLCASSLFGDRGNYGYTFGSGTRLTVV.

The rearrangement links TRBV4-1 to TRBJ2-3; 10 nucleotides agree with TRBD2. The CDR3 extends over 17 amino acids. Germline-derived CDR1 and CDR2 are MGHRA and YSYEKL. The V and J ends lost 1 base and 5 bases, in that order; junction bases with no gene match: 9. CDR3 residues: CASSQGTASGRGDTQYF. CDR3 bases: TGCGCCAGCAGCCAAGGAACAGCTAGCGGGAGAGGAGATACGCAGTATTTT.

The chain has TRBV19 and TRBJ2-1, with 8 bases aligning to TRBD1. V lost 5 bases and J lost 2; bases outside the gene matches: 11. Per the germline V gene, CDR1 is LNHDA and CDR2 is SQIVND (reference sequence). The CDR3 spans 17 residues. CDR3 sequence reads: CASSPAGTQGAYNEQFF. DNA of the CDR3: TGTGCCAGTAGTCCCGCCGGGACACAGGGGGCCTACAATGAGCAGTTCTTC.

This chain joins TRBV5-1 and TRBJ2-5; 8 bases fit TRBD2. V trimming: 4 bases; J trimming: 1 base; junction bases outside the gene matches: 6. The CDR3 runs to 15 residues. Germline V gives CDR1 SGHRS, CDR2 YFSETQ. CDR3 sequence: CASSRHGLAQETQYF. The CDR3 coding sequence is TGCGCCAGCAGCCGACACGGACTAGCCCAAGAGACCCAGTACTTC.

This clone has only one observation. This chain joins TRBV7-2 and TRBJ2-7; D may be TRBD1 (6 bases). The V gene's germline CDR1 is SGHTA and CDR2 FQGNSA. The CDR3 contains 13 residues. Trimming cost V 10 bases and J 3 bases, with 16 bases left between them. The CDR3 DNA follows: TGTGCCACCACCTGGGGCAGGGGCTACGAGCAGTACTTC. This gives the protein CATTWGRGYEQYF.

A single count supports this clone. This chain uses TRBV11-2 with TRBJ2-7, with TRBD1 matching 8 bases. The CDR3 is made up of 13 amino acids. The J segment lost 4 bases and the V segment lost 2 bases, leaving 1 base of the junction unmatched. Germline-derived CDR1 and CDR2 are SGHAT and FQNNGV. CDR3 sequence (DNA): TGTGCCAGCAGCTTAACAGGGGGTTACGAGCAGTACTTC. It encodes CASSLTGGYEQYF.